These 10 T cell receptor beta chains share one sample of origin, sequenced in a study of blood T cell repertoires in COVID-19. TCRdb's table, derived via immunoSEQ multiplex PCR, lists solely in-frame clones and lacks some. Of over 110,000 clones listed, 84% were seen once; the top ten hold 3% to 4.5%. Input material: PBMCs or T cells enriched from blood (not recorded which). The receptors here all came from a man aged 50 to 60 in a cohort exposed to, infected with or recovered from COVID-19 (not recorded which).

The gene calls are TRBV30 and TRBJ1-2, with TRBD1 as a possible D gene (6 bases). The V gene's germline CDR1 is GTSNPN and CDR2 SVGIG (reference sequence). This CDR3 is built from 12 residues. Trimming removed 4 bases from V and 2 bases from J, with 8 bases in between. CDR3 DNA sequence: TGTGCCTGGATGAGGGGGAACTATGGCTACACCTTC. It yields the protein CAWMRGNYGYTF.

J is TRBJ1-2 and V is TRBV28; D not certain. The V gene's germline CDR1 is MDHEN and CDR2 SYDVKM. The V and J ends lost 6 bases and 7 bases respectively, with 15 bases between them. The CDR3 has 13 amino acids. CDR3 amino acids: CASSPRKRIGYTF. The CDR3 region has the DNA TGTGCCAGCAGCCCCCGGAAGAGGATTGGCTACACCTTC.

Concerning this clone: An end of the junction does not agree with germline; a read error may underlie this. The genes are TRBV7-9 and TRBJ1-1; TRBD1 matches 8 bases. The CDR3 has 12 amino acids. Germline lookup yields CDR1 SEHNR and CDR2 FQNEAQ (reference sequence). CDR3 amino acids: CASSLAGHRGSF. CDR3 nucleotides: TGTGCCAGCAGCTTAGCGGGACACAGGGGGAGCTTT.

The chain couples TRBV19 to TRBJ1-5, with 8 bases aligning to TRBD1. The CDR3 length is 13 residues. Germline V lookup: CDR1 LNHDA, CDR2 SQIVND (reference sequence). Trimming cost V 6 bases and J 6 bases; bases outside gene matches: 4. Here the CDR3 DNA reads TGTGCCAGTAGCGGGACAGGCGTTCAGCCCCAGCATTTT. Translating gives CASSGTGVQPQHF.

The chain uses TRBV5-6 and TRBJ2-5; a weak D match, TRBD1 (6 bases). Trimming stripped 4 bases from V and 2 bases from J, with 15 bases between. In germline, CDR1 is SGHDT, CDR2 YYEEEE. CDR3 length: 15 residues. The CDR3: CASSGLQGQQETQYF. The CDR3 DNA sequence: TGTGCCAGCAGCGGCCTGCAAGGACAGCAAGAGACCCAGTACTTC. Drawing the rest from reference TRBV5-6 and TRBJ2-5, the complete variable domain is DAGVTQSPTHLIKTRGQQVTLRCSPKSGHDTVSWYQQALGQGPQFIFQYYEEEERQRGNFPDRFSGHQFPNYSSELNVNALLLGDSALYLCASSGLQGQQETQYFGPGTRLLVL.

CDR3 residues: CASSSQGNTGELFF. CDR3 coding DNA: TGTGCCAGCTCATCGCAGGGTAACACCGGGGAGCTGTTTTTT. This chain uses TRBV18 with TRBJ2-2; the D gene is possibly TRBD1 (5 bases). Trimming removed 5 bases from V and 2 bases from J, with 9 bases in between. The CDR3 sequence is 14 residues long. In germline, CDR1 is KGHSH, CDR2 LQKENI.

This chain uses TRBV7-8 with TRBJ2-3, with TRBD2 matching over 8 bases. CDR1 and CDR2 from the germline V gene are SGHVS and FQNEAQ. V dropped 5 bases and J dropped 2; count of bases not matched to a gene: 9. The CDR3 sequence is 16 residues long. The CDR3 DNA is TGTGCCAGCAGCCTTAAGCGGGGGTTTTACACAGATACGCAGTATTTT. Protein: CASSLKRGFYTDTQYF.

V is TRBV6-2 or TRBV6-3 and J is TRBJ2-2; tentatively, D is TRBD1 (6 bases). The CDR3 is 14 amino acids. In germline, CDR1 is MNHEY, CDR2 SVGEGT. Trimming cost V 5 bases and J 4 bases, with 11 bases left between them. CDR3 sequence: CASSTGKGTGELFF. Here the CDR3 DNA reads TGTGCCAGCAGTACAGGGAAGGGCACCGGGGAGCTGTTTTTT.

The chain joins TRBV4-1 to TRBJ2-7, with D perhaps matching TRBD2 (5 bases). The germline V and J ends were trimmed by 4 bases and 2 bases, with 12 bases remaining between them. This CDR3 contains 14 residues. The germline gives CDR1 MGHRA, CDR2 YSYEKL. The CDR3 region is CASSPGMRTYEQYF. As DNA, the CDR3 is TGCGCCAGCAGCCCGGGGATGAGGACCTACGAGCAGTACTTC.

The rearrangement links TRBV30 to TRBJ2-2, with D unclear. Germline lookup yields CDR1 GTSNPN and CDR2 SVGIG (reference sequence). The CDR3 spans 14 residues. V gave up 2 bases and J gave up 7 bases, with 14 bases separating them. The chain's CDR3 is CAWSRETDGGELFF. The CDR3 DNA reads as TGTGCCTGGAGTCGCGAAACCGATGGCGGGGAGCTGTTTTTT.